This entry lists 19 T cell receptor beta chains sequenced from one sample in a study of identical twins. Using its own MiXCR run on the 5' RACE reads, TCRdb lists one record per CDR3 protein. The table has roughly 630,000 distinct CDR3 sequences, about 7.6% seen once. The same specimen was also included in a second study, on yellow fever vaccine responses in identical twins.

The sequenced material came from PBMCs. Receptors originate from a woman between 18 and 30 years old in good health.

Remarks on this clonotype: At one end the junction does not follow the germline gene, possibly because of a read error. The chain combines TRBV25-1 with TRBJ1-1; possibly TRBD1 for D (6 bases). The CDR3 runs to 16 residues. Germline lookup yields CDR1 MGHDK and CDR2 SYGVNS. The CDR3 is CASSVAVVGRDTEALF. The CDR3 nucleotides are TGTGCCAGCAGTGTGGCCGTCGTGGGGAGGGACACTGAAGCTCTCTTT.

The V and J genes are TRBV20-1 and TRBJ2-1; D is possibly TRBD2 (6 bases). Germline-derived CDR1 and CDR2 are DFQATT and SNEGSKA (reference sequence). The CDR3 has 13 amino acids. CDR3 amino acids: CAVLARRANEQFF. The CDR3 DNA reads TGCGCAGTGCTAGCGAGAAGGGCCAATGAGCAGTTCTTC.

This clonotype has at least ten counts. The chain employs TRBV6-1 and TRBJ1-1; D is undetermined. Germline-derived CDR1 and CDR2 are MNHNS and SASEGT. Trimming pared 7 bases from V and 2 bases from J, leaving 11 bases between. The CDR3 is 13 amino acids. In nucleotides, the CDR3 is TGTGCCAGCACGGTGAACGCTAACACTGAAGCTTTCTTT. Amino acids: CASTVNANTEAFF.

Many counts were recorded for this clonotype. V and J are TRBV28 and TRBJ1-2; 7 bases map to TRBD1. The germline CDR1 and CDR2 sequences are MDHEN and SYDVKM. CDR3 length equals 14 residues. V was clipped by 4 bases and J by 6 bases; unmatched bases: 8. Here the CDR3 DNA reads TGTGCCAGCAGTTCTTCAGGGGGGAAGAATGGCTACACCTTC. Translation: CASSSSGGKNGYTF.

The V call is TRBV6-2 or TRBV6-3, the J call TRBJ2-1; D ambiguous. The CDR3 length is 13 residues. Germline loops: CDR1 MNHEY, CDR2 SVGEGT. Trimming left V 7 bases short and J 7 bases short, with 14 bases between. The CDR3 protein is CASTQAVGNEQFF. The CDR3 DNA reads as TGTGCCAGCACCCAAGCCGTGGGGAATGAGCAGTTCTTC.

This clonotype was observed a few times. CDR3 sequence reads: CSARDTPDRPNFQETQYF. Written as DNA, the CDR3 is TGCAGTGCTAGAGACACCCCGGACAGGCCGAATTTCCAAGAGACCCAGTACTTC. The V gene is TRBV20-1, the J gene TRBJ2-5; 7 bases are a match to TRBD1. This CDR3 is built from 18 residues. The J segment lost 1 base and the V segment lost 0 bases, leaving 14 bases of the junction unmatched. Germline CDR1 DFQATT, CDR2 SNEGSKA (reference sequence).

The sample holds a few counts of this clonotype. CDR3 sequence (DNA): TGTGCCAGCAGCGTCAGGGATAGCTCCTACGAGCAGTACTTC. Protein: CASSVRDSSYEQYF. The chain combines TRBV7-8 with TRBJ2-7; TRBD1 is a possible D gene (5 bases). CDR1 and CDR2 (germline): SGHVS, FQNEAQ. Deletions cut 5 bases from V and 0 bases from J, with 11 bases between. This CDR3 region has 14 residues.

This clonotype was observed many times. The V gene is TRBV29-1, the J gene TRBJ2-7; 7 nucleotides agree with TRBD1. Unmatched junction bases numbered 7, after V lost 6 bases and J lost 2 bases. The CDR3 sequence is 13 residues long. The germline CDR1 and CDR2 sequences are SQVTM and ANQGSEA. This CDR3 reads CSVGQAPTYEQYF. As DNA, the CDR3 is TGCAGCGTAGGACAGGCTCCCACCTACGAGCAGTACTTC.

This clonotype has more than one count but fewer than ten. CDR3 sequence: CASSSRVTRNTGELFF. CDR3 DNA: TGTGCCAGCAGCTCCCGCGTGACTCGGAACACCGGGGAGCTGTTTTTT. This chain joins TRBV7-2 and TRBJ2-2; no firm D call. V was trimmed by 4 bases and J by 1 base, leaving 13 bases between them. CDR3 length equals 16 residues. Per the germline V gene, CDR1 is SGHTA and CDR2 is FQGNSA.

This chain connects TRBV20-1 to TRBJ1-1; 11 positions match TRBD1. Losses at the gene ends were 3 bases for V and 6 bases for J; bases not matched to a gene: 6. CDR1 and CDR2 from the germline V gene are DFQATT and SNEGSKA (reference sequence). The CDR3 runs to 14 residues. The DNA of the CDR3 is TGCAGTGCTAGGGGGACAGGGGGTCGCGCTGAAGCTTTCTTT. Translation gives CSARGTGGRAEAFF.

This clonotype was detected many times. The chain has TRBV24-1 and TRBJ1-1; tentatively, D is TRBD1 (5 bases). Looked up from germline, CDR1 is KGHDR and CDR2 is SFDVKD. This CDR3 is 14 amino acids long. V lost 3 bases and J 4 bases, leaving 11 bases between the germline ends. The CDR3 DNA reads TGTGCCACCAGTGATGCGTCGGGGGGCACTGAAGCTTTCTTT. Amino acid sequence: CATSDASGGTEAFF.

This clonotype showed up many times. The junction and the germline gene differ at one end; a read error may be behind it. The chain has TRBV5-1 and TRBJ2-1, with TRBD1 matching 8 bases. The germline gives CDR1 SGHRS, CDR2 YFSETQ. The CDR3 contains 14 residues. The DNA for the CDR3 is TGTGCCAGCAGCTTGGCAGGGGGCAGGAATGAGCAGTTCTTC. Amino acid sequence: CASSLAGGRNEQFF.

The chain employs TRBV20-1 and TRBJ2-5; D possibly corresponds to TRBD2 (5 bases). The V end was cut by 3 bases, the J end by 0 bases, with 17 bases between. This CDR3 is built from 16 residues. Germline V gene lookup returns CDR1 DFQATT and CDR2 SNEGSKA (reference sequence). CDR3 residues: CSARFTPTGYQETQYF. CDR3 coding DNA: TGCAGTGCTAGGTTCACTCCAACGGGGTACCAAGAGACCCAGTACTTC.

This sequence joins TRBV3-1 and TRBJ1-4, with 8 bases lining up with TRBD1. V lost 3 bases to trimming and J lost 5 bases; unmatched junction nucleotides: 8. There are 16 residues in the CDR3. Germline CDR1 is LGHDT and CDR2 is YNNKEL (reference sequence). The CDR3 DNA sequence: TGTGCCAGCAGCCAGATTGGACAGGGTTTAAATGAAAAACTGTTTTTT. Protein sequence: CASSQIGQGLNEKLFF. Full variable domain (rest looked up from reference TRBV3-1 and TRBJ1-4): DTAVSQTPKYLVTQMGNDKSIKCEQNLGHDTMYWYKQDSKKFLKIMFSYNNKELIINETVPNRFSPKSPDKAHLNLHINSLELGDSAVYFCASSQIGQGLNEKLFFGSGTQLSVL.

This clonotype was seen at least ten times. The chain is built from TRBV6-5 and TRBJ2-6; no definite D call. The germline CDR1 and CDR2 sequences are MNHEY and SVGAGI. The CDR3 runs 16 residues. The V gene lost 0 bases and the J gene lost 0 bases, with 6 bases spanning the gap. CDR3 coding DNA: TGTGCCAGCAGTTACTCTCCCAGCTCTGGGGCCAACGTCCTGACTTTC. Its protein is CASSYSPSSGANVLTF.

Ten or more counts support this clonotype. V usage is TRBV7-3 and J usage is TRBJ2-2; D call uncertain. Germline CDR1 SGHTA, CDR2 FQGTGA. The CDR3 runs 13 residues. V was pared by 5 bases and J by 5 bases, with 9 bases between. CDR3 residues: CASSQMATGELFF. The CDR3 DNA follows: TGTGCCAGCAGCCAGATGGCTACCGGGGAGCTGTTTTTT.

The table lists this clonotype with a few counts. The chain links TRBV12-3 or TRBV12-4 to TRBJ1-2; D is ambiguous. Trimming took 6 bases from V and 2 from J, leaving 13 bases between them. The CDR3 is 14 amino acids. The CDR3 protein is CASSDPGPNYGYTF. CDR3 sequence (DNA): TGTGCCAGCAGCGACCCGGGTCCCAACTATGGCTACACCTTC.

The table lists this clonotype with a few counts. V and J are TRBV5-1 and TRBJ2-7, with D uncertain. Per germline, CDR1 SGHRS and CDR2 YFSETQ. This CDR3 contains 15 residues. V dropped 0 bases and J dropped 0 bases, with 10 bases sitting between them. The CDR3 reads CASSLEGPPSYEQYF. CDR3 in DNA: TGCGCCAGCAGCTTGGAAGGTCCCCCCTCCTACGAGCAGTACTTC.

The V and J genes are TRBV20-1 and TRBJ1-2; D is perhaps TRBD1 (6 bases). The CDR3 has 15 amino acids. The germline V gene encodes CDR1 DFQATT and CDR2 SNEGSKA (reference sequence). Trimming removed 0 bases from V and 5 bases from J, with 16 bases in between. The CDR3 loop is CSARDSRDTGYGYTF. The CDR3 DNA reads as TGCAGTGCTAGAGATAGCCGGGACACGGGGTATGGCTACACCTTC.